A single T cell receptor (beta chain) is shown here with its context. The record originates from a study of blood T cell repertoires in COVID-19. Looking at the study overall: Samples of COVID-19 (acute and convalescent) were obtained from the United States, Italy and Spain. PBMCs, B-cell-depleted T cells, or T cells were the source of the cDNA or gDNA that made up the material.

CDR1 and CDR2 from the germline V gene are SEHNR and FQNEAQ (reference sequence). V lost 2 bases to trimming and J lost 5 bases; unmatched junction nucleotides: 7. The CDR3 runs to 15 residues. TCRdb's copy holds only in-frame clones and misses some; the assay was immunoSEQ multiplex PCR. The repertoire consists of 200,000 to 250,000 clones, with 80% to 85% occurring once and the leading ten covering approximately 7.3%. Living in roughly 23 US areas, the participants were between 18 and 89 years of age. Sequencing was performed on PBMCs or T cells enriched from blood (not recorded which). This sequence was found in a woman aged 40 to 55 who had recovered from COVID-19. The chain combines TRBV7-9 with TRBJ1-1; the match to TRBD1 covers 8 bases. This chain's CDR3 is CASSLQDRVKTEAFF. The DNA for the CDR3 is TGTGCCAGCAGCTTACAGGACAGGGTCAAAACTGAAGCTTTCTTT. The full variable domain, its missing parts supplied by reference TRBV7-9 and TRBJ1-1, is DTGVSQNPRHKITKRGQNVTFRCDPISEHNRLYWYRQTLGQGPEFLTYFQNEAQLEKSRLLSDRFSAERPKGSFSTLEIQRTEQGDSAMYLCASSLQDRVKTEAFFGQGTRLTVV.